What follows is one TCR beta chain and its context. Primed by a sample-barcoded 5' primer and a J-beta primer mix, a second PCR proceeded for about 7 to 11 cycles. Every single cDNA molecule received a tag from a template-switch adaptor with 12 random nucleotides. CDR3-containing paired-end reads numbered at least 3 million in each sample. TCRdb reanalysed the 5' RACE reads using MiXCR and keeps one entry per CDR3 protein. The sample carries 600,000 or so distinct CDR3 sequences, around 31% recorded once. Individuals who donated were healthy Caucasians from Russia aged about 6 to 90. Every sample yielded at least 6.5 million isolated PBMCs. This specimen comes from a study of blood T cells in healthy people across ages. Sequences were obtained from blood. The TCR was taken from a woman of 80 years or more in good health.

CDR3 DNA: TGCAGTGCTAGTTCAGGGGCTAATCAGCCCCAGCATTTT. Translation: CSASSGANQPQHF. The V gene is TRBV20-1, the J gene TRBJ1-5, with D possibly being TRBD1 (6 bases). CDR1 is DFQATT and CDR2 is SNEGSKA in the germline V gene (reference sequence). The CDR3 has 13 residues. V was shortened by 3 bases and J by 4 bases, with 10 bases between the two germline ends.